This T cell receptor beta chain was identified in a study of identical twins. Addition of a universal primer site occurred through template switching, and cDNA carried unique molecular identifiers. Each CDR3 protein gets one entry after TCRdb re-called the 5' RACE reads with MiXCR. Of 420,000 or so distinct CDR3 sequences listed, around 18% are singletons. CDR3 size: 17 residues. V gave up 7 bases and J gave up 0 bases, with 21 bases separating them. Germline assignment: CDR1 MDHEN and CDR2 SYDVKM. This clonotype was detected once. Its antigen is unknown. The CDR3 ends on some other residue instead of the conserved phenylalanine or tryptophan, so this is likely a read error. The study's findings and limits: Beta out-of-frame sequences showed weaker excess sharing between twins. Out-of-frame alpha sequences common to twins exhibited a surplus of low generation probability.

J is TRBJ2-5 and V is TRBV28, with a weak D call TRBD1 (5 bases). Sequenced sample: naive T cells sorted from blood. This receptor was identified in a man between 45 and 60 years old in good health. CDR3 coding DNA: TGTGCCAGCAACAAGGGGAAAGTACGTTGGTACCAAGAGACCCAGTACCTC. The encoded protein is CASNKGKVRWYQETQYL.